This T cell receptor (beta chain) was found in a study of OX40 agonist ivuxolimab in advanced cancers. General study findings and limits: On average, CD8+ T cells showed a greater number of expanded clones than CD4+.

TCRdb keeps only in-frame clones here, not all; method: immunoSEQ multiplex PCR. The sample includes about 46,000 clones, 80% to 90% of them seen just once. The cohort excluded patients with autoimmune disease history or systemic immunosuppression. J gave up 4 bases and V 4 bases, and 6 bases lay outside the gene matches. CDR1 and CDR2 from the germline V gene are SQVTM and ANQGSEA. The CDR3 sequence is 13 residues long. As regards this clone: Its cognate antigen is unknown.

The material was CD4+ or CD8+ T cells sorted from blood, obtained in a trial of the OX40 agonist ivuxolimab. The sequence derives from an adult with an advanced solid tumor such as melanoma, head and neck, liver or kidney cancer. This chain links TRBV29-1 with TRBJ1-2, with 7 bases lining up with TRBD1. The CDR3 reads CSVVWRGPYGYTF. CDR3 in DNA: TGCAGCGTTGTCTGGAGGGGGCCCTATGGCTACACCTTC.